The entry that follows covers one T cell receptor (beta chain) sequence. What it recognizes is unknown. Germline V CDR1 and CDR2: LGHNT, FRNRAP. This CDR3 spans 13 amino acids. The sample originates from a study of sequential checkpoint blockade in melanoma. Study background: Maintenance nivolumab came after either treatment sequence. DNA from 91 pretreatment tumor samples underwent TCRβ immunosequencing. After nivolumab or ipilimumab alone, around 20 patients had week-13 rebiopsies. Study conclusions and caveats: About 30 times likelier clinical benefit followed increased tumor T-cell fraction and clonality.

This sample's treatment: randomized to nivolumab then ipilimumab (arm A) or the reverse (arm B). Some clones are missing from TCRdb's copy, which holds only in-frame ones; the method was immunoSEQ multiplex PCR. The sample contains about 4,700 clones, about a fifth of which appear only once. This rearrangement joins TRBV12-5 to TRBJ1-2, with D possibly being TRBD1 (6 bases). Sequenced material: tumor tissue (inferred from file names), taken from a patient given nivolumab and ipilimumab in sequence. This TCR was sampled from a human donor with melanoma. The CDR3 loop reads CASIRDNLYGYTF. CDR3 nucleotide sequence: TGTGCCAGCATCCGGGACAACCTCTATGGCTACACCTTC.